This record concerns one T cell receptor (beta chain) sequence. Which antigen it targets is not known. The sample holds no much larger clone one base away, and base qualities are not on file. This entry belongs to a study of T cells in pancreatic ductal adenocarcinoma (dated by TCRdb to about 2017). Broadly, across the study: The work assessed suppressive cells as well as CD8+ T cells infiltrating resected pancreatic ductal adenocarcinoma, measuring their numbers, locations, and properties, in order to shed light on the adaptive T-cell response that occurs naturally. Overall study results and their limits: Because most pancreatic cancer patients present with inoperable disease, the resected cohort was biased toward the minority with early-stage disease. Comparisons of clonality between tumor and blood may be biased toward lower diversity because tumors are enriched in CD45RO+ effector T cells rather than naive T cells. More total productive templates and around 8.1-fold more unique clonotypes were found in blood samples than in tumor samples. No significant difference in T-cell clonality was found between tumor and blood, with mean clonality of approximately 0.12 in tumors and 0.07 to 0.075 in blood.

From a lookup of the germline V gene, CDR1 and CDR2 are MDHEN and SYDVKM. The CDR3, cysteine through phenylalanine, is 15 amino acids long. Left in the record is the CDR3 DNA by itself, 45 bases read in frame from the first base. V loses 4 bases at its end and J loses 5 bases; junction bases beyond the gene matches: 7. Pancreatic ductal adenocarcinoma patients who had undergone surgery without neoadjuvant therapy were selected. Peripheral blood was collected in heparin tubes, and PBMCs were then isolated from the blood with a histopaque density gradient and cryopreserved in roughly 9.1% DMSO. Genomic DNA was extracted from six or seven PBMC and nine or ten flash-frozen tumor specimens using the DNeasy Blood and Tissue Kit with Proteinase K and RNase treatment. TCR beta CDR3 regions were amplified from genomic DNA using the immunoSEQ hsTCRB kit. An Illumina HiSeq system was used to carry out high-throughput TRB CDR3 sequencing. The authors' pipeline ran thus. The immunoSEQ software was used to analyze sequencing reads, and nonproductive sequences containing premature stops or frame-shifts were removed. Clonality of the repertoire was calculated as one minus the Shannon entropy normalized by log2 of the number of unique productive sequences. TCRdb mirrors the immuneACCESS table, restricted to in-frame sequences. Some clones are absent from its copies; in checked studies, under half trace to an unresolved V gene, and the reason for the others is unknown. That table supplies the V and J calls and clone size; D and trimming were determined from the DNA. For this sample the table gives 97,000 or so clones, of which 90% to 95% were detected only once. Roughly 3% of the sample lies in the top ten.

The TCR sequence derives from a human donor with pancreatic ductal adenocarcinoma. The sequenced sample consisted of PBMCs. The rearranged chain carries TRBV28 and TRBJ2-1, and TRBD2 aligns with 8 junction nucleotides. The CDR3 protein: CASSSPGLVDNEQFF. The sequence in DNA is TGTGCCAGCAGTTCGCCGGGACTAGTTGACAATGAGCAGTTCTTC.